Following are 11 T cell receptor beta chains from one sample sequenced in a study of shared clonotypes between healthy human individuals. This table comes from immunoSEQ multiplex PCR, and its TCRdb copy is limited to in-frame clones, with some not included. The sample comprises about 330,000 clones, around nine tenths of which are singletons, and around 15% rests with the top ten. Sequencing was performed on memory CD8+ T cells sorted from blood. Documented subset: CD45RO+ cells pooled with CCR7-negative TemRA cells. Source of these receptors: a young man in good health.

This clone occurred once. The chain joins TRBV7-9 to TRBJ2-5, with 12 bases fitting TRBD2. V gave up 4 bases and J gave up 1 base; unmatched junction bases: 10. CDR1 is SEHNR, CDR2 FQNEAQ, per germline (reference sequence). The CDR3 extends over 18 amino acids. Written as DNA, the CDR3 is TGTGCCAGCAGCTCACTTCTGGGACTAGCGGGTTTCCAAGAGACCCAGTACTTC. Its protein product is CASSSLLGLAGFQETQYF.

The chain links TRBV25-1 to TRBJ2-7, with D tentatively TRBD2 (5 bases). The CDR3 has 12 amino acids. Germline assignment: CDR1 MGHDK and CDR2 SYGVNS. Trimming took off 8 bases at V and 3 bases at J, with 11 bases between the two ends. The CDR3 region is CASRLEGYEQYF. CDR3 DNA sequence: TGTGCCAGCCGCCTAGAGGGCTACGAGCAGTACTTC.

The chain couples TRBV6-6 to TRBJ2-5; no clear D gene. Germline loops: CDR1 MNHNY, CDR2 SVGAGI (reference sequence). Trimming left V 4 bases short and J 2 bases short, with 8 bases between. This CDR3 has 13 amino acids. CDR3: CASSSTSQETQYF. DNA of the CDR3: TGTGCCAGCAGTTCGACCAGTCAAGAGACCCAGTACTTC.

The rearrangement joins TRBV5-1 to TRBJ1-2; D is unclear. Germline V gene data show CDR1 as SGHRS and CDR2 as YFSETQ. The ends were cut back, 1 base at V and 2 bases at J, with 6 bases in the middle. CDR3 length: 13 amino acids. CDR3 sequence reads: CASSLKSNYGYTF. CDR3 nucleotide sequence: TGCGCCAGCAGCTTGAAGTCCAACTATGGCTACACCTTC.

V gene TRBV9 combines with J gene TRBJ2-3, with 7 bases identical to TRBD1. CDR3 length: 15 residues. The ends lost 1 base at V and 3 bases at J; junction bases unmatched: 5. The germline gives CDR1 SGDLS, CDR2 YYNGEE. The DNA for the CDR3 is TGTGCCAGCAGCGTAAGACAGGGCTCGACAGATACGCAGTATTTT. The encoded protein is CASSVRQGSTDTQYF.

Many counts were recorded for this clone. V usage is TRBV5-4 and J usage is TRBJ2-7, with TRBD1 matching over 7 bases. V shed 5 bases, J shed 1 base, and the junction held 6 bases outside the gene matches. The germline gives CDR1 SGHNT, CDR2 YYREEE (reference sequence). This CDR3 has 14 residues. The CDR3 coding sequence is TGTGCCAGCAGTCACCTGGGACAGTCCTACGAGCAGTACTTC. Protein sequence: CASSHLGQSYEQYF.

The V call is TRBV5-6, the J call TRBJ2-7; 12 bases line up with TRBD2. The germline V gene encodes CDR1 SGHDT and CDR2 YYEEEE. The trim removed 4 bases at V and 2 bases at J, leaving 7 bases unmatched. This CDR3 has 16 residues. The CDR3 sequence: CASSPGLAGYPYEQYF. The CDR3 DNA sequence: TGTGCCAGCAGCCCTGGACTAGCGGGATACCCCTACGAGCAGTACTTC.

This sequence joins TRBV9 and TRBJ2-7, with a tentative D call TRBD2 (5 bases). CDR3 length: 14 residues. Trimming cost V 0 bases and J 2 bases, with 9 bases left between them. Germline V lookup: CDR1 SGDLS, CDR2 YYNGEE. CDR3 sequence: CASSVENGAYEQYF. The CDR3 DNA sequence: TGTGCCAGCAGCGTAGAGAACGGGGCCTACGAGCAGTACTTC. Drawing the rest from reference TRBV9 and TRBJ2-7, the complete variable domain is DSGVTQTPKHLITATGQRVTLRCSPRSGDLSVYWYQQSLDQGLQFLIQYYNGEERAKGNILERFSAQQFPDLHSELNLSSLELGDSALYFCASSVENGAYEQYFGPGTRLTVT.

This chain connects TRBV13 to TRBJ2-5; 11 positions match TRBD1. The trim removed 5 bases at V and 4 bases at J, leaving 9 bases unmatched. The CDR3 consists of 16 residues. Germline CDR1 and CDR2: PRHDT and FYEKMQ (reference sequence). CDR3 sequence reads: CASSPAGTGGPETQYF. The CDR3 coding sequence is TGTGCCAGCAGCCCAGCGGGGACAGGGGGACCAGAGACCCAGTACTTC.

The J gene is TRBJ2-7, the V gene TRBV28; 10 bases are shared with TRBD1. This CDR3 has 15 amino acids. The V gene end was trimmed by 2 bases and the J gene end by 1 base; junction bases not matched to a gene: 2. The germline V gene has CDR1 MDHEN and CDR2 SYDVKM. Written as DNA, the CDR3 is TGTGCCAGCAGTTTAGGGACAGGGGTTTCCTACGAGCAGTACTTC. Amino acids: CASSLGTGVSYEQYF.

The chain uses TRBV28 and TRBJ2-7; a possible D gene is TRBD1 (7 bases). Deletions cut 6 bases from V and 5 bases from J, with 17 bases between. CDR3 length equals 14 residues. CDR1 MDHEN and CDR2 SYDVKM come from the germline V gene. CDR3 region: CASSRRGDRNEQYF. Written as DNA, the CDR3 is TGTGCCAGCAGCCGCAGGGGGGATAGAAACGAGCAGTACTTC.